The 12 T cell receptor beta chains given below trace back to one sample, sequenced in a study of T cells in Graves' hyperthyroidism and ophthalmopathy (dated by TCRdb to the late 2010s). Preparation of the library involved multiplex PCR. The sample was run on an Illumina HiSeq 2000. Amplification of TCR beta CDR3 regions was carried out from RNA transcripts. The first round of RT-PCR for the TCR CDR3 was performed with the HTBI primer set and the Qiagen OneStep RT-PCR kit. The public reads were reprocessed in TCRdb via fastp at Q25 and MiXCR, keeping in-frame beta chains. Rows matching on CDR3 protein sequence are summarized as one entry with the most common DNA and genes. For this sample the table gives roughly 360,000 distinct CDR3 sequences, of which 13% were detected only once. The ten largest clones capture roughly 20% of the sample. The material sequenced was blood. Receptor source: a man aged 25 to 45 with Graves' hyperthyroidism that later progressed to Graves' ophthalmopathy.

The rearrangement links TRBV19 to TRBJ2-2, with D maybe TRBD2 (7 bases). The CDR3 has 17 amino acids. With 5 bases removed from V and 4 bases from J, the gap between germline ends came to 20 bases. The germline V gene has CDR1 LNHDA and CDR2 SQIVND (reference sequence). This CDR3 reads CASSATWGGRTTGELFF. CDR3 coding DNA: TGTGCCAGTAGTGCGACGTGGGGGGGGCGGACCACCGGGGAGCTGTTTTTT.

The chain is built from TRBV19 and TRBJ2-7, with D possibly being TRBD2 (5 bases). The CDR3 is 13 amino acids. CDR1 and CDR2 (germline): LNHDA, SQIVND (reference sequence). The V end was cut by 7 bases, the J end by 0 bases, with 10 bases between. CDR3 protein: CASKEGSSYEQYF. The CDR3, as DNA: TGTGCCAGTAAAGAGGGCTCCTCCTACGAGCAGTACTTC.

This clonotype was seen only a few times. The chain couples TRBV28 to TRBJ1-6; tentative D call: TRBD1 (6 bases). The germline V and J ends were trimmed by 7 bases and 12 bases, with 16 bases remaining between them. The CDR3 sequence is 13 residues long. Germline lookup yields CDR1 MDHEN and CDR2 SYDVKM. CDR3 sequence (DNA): TGTGCCAGCAACGGGACACCCTCGGTACCCCTCCACTTT. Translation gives CASNGTPSVPLHF.

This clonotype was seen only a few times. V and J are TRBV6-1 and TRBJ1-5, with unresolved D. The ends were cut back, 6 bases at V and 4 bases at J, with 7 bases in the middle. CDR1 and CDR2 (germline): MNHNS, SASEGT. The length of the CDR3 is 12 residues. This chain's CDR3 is CASSHVNQPQHF. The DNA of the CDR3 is TGTGCCAGCAGCCACGTGAATCAGCCCCAGCATTTT.

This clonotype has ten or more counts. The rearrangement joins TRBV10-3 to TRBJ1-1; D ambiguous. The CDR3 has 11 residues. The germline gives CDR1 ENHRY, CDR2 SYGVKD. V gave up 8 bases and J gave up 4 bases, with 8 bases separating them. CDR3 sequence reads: CAIGGFTEAFF. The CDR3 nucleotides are TGTGCCATCGGAGGTTTCACTGAAGCTTTCTTT.

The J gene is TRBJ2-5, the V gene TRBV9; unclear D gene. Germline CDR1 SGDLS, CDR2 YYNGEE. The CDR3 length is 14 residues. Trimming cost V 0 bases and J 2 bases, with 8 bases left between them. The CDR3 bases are TGTGCCAGCAGCGTAGGTTCTAGGCAAGAGACCCAGTACTTC. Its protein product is CASSVGSRQETQYF. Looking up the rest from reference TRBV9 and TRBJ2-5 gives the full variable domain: DSGVTQTPKHLITATGQRVTLRCSPRSGDLSVYWYQQSLDQGLQFLIQYYNGEERAKGNILERFSAQQFPDLHSELNLSSLELGDSALYFCASSVGSRQETQYFGPGTRLLVL.

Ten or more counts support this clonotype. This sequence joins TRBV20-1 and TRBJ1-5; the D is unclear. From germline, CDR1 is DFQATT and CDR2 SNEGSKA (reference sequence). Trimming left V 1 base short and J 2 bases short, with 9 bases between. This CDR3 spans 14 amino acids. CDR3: CSARGGFGNQPQHF. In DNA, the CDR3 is TGCAGTGCTAGAGGCGGGTTCGGCAATCAGCCCCAGCATTTT.

DNA for the CDR3: TGCGCCAGCAGCCACGGGGTGGAGGAGGCTTTCTTT. It codes for CASSHGVEEAFF. The chain couples TRBV4-1 to TRBJ1-1; no definite D call. Trimming took off 3 bases at V and 11 bases at J, with 13 bases between the two ends. Germline V lookup: CDR1 MGHRA, CDR2 YSYEKL. CDR3 length: 12 amino acids.

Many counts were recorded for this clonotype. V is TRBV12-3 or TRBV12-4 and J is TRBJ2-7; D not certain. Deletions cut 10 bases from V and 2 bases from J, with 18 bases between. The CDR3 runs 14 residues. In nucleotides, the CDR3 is TGTGCCACTTCCATGGCCCTCGAAACCTACGAGCAGTACTTC. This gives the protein CATSMALETYEQYF.

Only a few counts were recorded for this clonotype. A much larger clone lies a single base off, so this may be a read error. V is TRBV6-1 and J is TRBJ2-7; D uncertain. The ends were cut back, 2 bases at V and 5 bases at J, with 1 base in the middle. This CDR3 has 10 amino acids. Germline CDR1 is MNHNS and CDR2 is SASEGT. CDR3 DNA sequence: TGTGCCAGCAGTGAAAACGAGCAGTACTTC. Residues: CASSENEQYF.

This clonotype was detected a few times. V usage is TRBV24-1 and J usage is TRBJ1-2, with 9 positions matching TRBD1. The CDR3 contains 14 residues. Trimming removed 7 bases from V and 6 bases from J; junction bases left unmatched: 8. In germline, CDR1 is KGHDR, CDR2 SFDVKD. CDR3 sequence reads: CATSRGDRADGYTF. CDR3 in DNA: TGTGCCACCAGCCGGGGGGACAGGGCTGATGGCTACACCTTC.

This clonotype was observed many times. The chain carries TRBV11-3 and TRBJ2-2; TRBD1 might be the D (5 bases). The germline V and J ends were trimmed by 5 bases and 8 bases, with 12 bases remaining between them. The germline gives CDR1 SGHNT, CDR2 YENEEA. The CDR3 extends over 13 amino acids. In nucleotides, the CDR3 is TGTGCCAGCAGCCCCGGACATGTGGGGGAGCTGTTTTTT. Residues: CASSPGHVGELFF.